This TCR beta chain was obtained from a study of T cells in Graves' hyperthyroidism and ophthalmopathy. General observations from the study: The model made its ophthalmopathy prediction, and onset followed a median about 6 months later.

The CDR3 runs 11 residues. Germline CDR1 SGHTA, CDR2 FQGNSA. The source material, RNA transcripts, was used to amplify TCR beta CDR3 regions. When the TCR CDR3 underwent first-round RT-PCR, the HTBI primer set was used. Each CDR3 protein gets one entry after TCRdb re-called the multiplex PCR reads with MiXCR. The sample has 610,000 or so distinct CDR3 sequences; around 46% are singletons. When ophthalmopathy did not progress within 18 months, Graves' hyperthyroidism was considered stable. Among the patients, aged 18 to 65, hyperthyroidism was newly diagnosed and had lasted under 2 months. Diagnoses used clinical symptoms, serum thyroxine and TRAb, thyroid ultrasound and orbital computed tomography. As to this clonotype: The antigen remains unidentified. A read error may account for a junction end that differs from germline.

The V and J genes are TRBV7-2 and TRBJ2-6; D uncertain. This receptor was obtained from a woman aged 18-30 years with Graves' hyperthyroidism. The sample consisted of peripheral blood or thyroid tissue (not recorded which). The CDR3 coding sequence is TGTGCCAGCAGCTTAGTGGCAGGTGAAGCTTTC. Translation: CASSLVAGEAF.